The clone carrying this TCR beta chain was found once. Antigen specificity is unknown. This CDR3 region has 14 residues. V dropped 4 bases and J dropped 0 bases, with 8 bases sitting between them. Germline values: CDR1 LGHNA, CDR2 YSLEER. The PCR had 60 Vbeta and 13 Jbeta primers. TCRdb keeps only in-frame clones here, not all; method: immunoSEQ multiplex PCR. The sample has about 160,000 clones; around 82% are singletons. The data originate from a study of cytomegalovirus exposure and HLA in healthy donors. Overall study results and limits: Accurate prediction of HLA-A and HLA-B alleles (for most subjects) was reportedly achieved from TCR beta sequences. Researchers catalogued some 160 TCR beta chains as cytomegalovirus-associated. Of the V segments, some could not be distinguished, including TRBV6-2 and TRBV6-3, and were excluded. Some highly shared sequence variants likely arose as a pipeline artifact.

The rearrangement links TRBV4-3 to TRBJ2-3; no definite D call. Sequencing input: PBMCs. This clonotype originated in a middle-aged man in good health and CMV-seropositive. CDR3 in amino acids: CASSPSYSTDTQYF. The CDR3 coding sequence is TGCGCCAGCAGCCCTAGTTATAGCACAGATACGCAGTATTTT.